Shown below are 17 T cell receptor beta chains from a single sample sequenced in a study of brain T cells in children with intractable seizures. Sequencing used immunoSEQ multiplex PCR; TCRdb keeps in-frame clones, though not all of them. Of over 20,000 clones detected, 94% appear once; the ten largest clones hold under 6.5%. Sequenced here: peripheral blood, sampled at surgery. Receptors originate from a boy aged 10-17 years with focal cortical dysplasia and intractable seizures.

CDR3 in DNA: TGTGCCAGCAGTTCGACAGGGAATCGGGGCTACACCTTC. Protein product: CASSSTGNRGYTF. This chain connects TRBV6-5 to TRBJ1-2; the match to TRBD1 covers 7 bases. Germline values: CDR1 MNHEY, CDR2 SVGAGI. This CDR3 is 13 amino acids long. The V gene end was trimmed by 4 bases and the J gene end by 8 bases; junction bases not matched to a gene: 7.

This clone was observed a few times. The rearrangement joins TRBV25-1 to TRBJ1-6, with D unresolved. V was cut by 2 bases and J by 11 bases, with 13 bases left in between. The CDR3 has 14 residues. The germline CDR1 and CDR2 sequences are MGHDK and SYGVNS. CDR3 loop: CASSEQIGRTPLHF. Here the CDR3 DNA reads TGTGCCAGCAGTGAACAGATCGGAAGGACACCCCTCCACTTT.

The chain combines TRBV5-1 with TRBJ2-5; D is undetermined. The V end was cut by 7 bases, the J end by 2 bases, with 12 bases between. The germline V gene has CDR1 SGHRS and CDR2 YFSETQ. This CDR3 is built from 13 residues. The CDR3 loop is CASGYYTQETQYF. In DNA form, the CDR3 reads TGCGCCAGCGGCTATTACACACAAGAGACCCAGTACTTC. Using reference TRBV5-1 and TRBJ2-5 for the parts outside the CDR3, the full variable domain is KAGVTQTPRYLIKTRGQQVTLSCSPISGHRSVSWYQQTPGQGLQFLFEYFSETQRNKGNFPGRFSGRQFSNSRSEMNVSTLELGDSALYLCASGYYTQETQYFGPGTRLLVL.

V usage is TRBV6-5 and J usage is TRBJ1-2; possible D gene TRBD1, 6 bases. CDR1 is MNHEY, CDR2 SVGAGI, per germline. This CDR3 has 15 amino acids. Deletions cut 7 bases from V and 5 bases from J, with 20 bases between. As DNA, the CDR3 is TGTGCCAGCACCCGATGGACAGAGCAGGGGTATGGCTACACCTTC. Amino acids: CASTRWTEQGYGYTF.

V and J are TRBV11-2 and TRBJ1-1; D is unclear. The CDR3 extends over 17 amino acids. V was clipped by 4 bases and J by 3 bases, with 21 bases between them. In germline, CDR1 is SGHAT, CDR2 FQNNGV. The CDR3 bases are TGTGCCAGCAGCTCGAACTCCCCCCGGTCGTCCTACACTGAAGCTTTCTTT. Protein product: CASSSNSPRSSYTEAFF.

This chain uses TRBV3-1 (or the pseudogene TRBV3-2) with TRBJ1-3; D is possibly TRBD1 (6 bases). This CDR3 is built from 14 residues. V was clipped by 6 bases and J by 0 bases, with 9 bases between them. Germline CDR1 LGHDT, CDR2 YNNKEL (reference sequence). In nucleotides, the CDR3 is TGTGCCAGCAGACGGACAGACTCTGGAAACACCATATATTTT. This encodes CASRRTDSGNTIYF.

The chain uses TRBV10-2 and TRBJ1-1; a possible D gene is TRBD1 (5 bases). Germline CDR1 is WSHSY and CDR2 is SAAADI. The CDR3 length is 16 residues. V was trimmed by 4 bases and J by 4 bases, leaving 19 bases between them. Written as DNA, the CDR3 is TGCGCCAGCAGTGCGGAGAGGGCCGGGGGAGGCACTGAAGCTTTCTTT. It is translated as CASSAERAGGGTEAFF.

The chain carries TRBV3-1 (or the pseudogene TRBV3-2) and TRBJ2-3; possibly TRBD2 for D (6 bases). Trimming left V 4 bases short and J 10 bases short, with 21 bases between. The CDR3 runs to 15 residues. The germline V gene encodes CDR1 LGHDT and CDR2 YNNKEL (reference sequence). The CDR3 nucleotides are TGTGCCAGCAGCCCCCTTTTAGGCGGGAATCAGGCGCAGTATTTT. Protein sequence: CASSPLLGGNQAQYF.

This clone showed up just once. The chain joins TRBV7-6 to TRBJ2-2, with 7 bases that match TRBD1. This CDR3 has 15 amino acids. Germline V lookup: CDR1 SGHVS, CDR2 FNYEAQ. V trimming: 5 bases; J trimming: 4 bases; junction bases outside the gene matches: 7. CDR3 sequence (DNA): TGTGCCAGCAGCCCAGGGACAGAGGGCACCGGGGAGCTGTTTTTT. It is translated as CASSPGTEGTGELFF.

The rearrangement joins TRBV16 to TRBJ2-7, with a weak D call TRBD1 (5 bases). Per germline, CDR1 KGHSY and CDR2 FQNENV. The length of the CDR3 is 15 residues. Deletions cut 2 bases from V and 0 bases from J, with 11 bases between. The CDR3 region is CASSQLETASYEQYF. The CDR3 region has the DNA TGTGCCAGCAGCCAACTTGAGACAGCCTCCTACGAGCAGTACTTC.

The rearrangement joins TRBV11-2 to TRBJ2-7; 8 bases agree with TRBD1. Germline CDR1 and CDR2: SGHAT and FQNNGV. V lost 5 bases, J lost 0 bases, and 3 bases stayed unmatched. The length of the CDR3 is 14 residues. The DNA for the CDR3 is TGTGCCAGCAGCGCCGGGACAGGCTCCTACGAGCAGTACTTC. Translated: CASSAGTGSYEQYF.

This clone has more than one count but fewer than ten. The chain combines TRBV7-9 with TRBJ2-2, with 8 bases identical to TRBD2. J lost 0 bases, V lost 5 bases, and 5 bases had no gene match. Germline CDR1 is SEHNR and CDR2 is FQNEAQ (reference sequence). The CDR3 length is 16 residues. The CDR3 sequence is CASSATSAPNTGELFF. The CDR3 region has the DNA TGTGCCAGCAGCGCGACTAGCGCACCGAACACCGGGGAGCTGTTTTTT.

V is TRBV9 and J is TRBJ1-2; the D is unclear. The CDR3 length is 14 residues. V lost 2 bases, J lost 4 bases, and 12 bases lay in between. CDR1 SGDLS and CDR2 YYNGEE come from the germline V gene. The CDR3 nucleotides are TGTGCCAGCAGCGTTGGGCAGGACCTCTATGGCTACACCTTC. This sequence encodes CASSVGQDLYGYTF.

This chain joins TRBV19 and TRBJ1-5; D remains ambiguous. This CDR3 is built from 13 residues. Between the trimmed V and J ends, which lost 1 base and 9 bases, there was a span of 10 bases. Per germline, CDR1 LNHDA and CDR2 SQIVND (reference sequence). In DNA form, the CDR3 reads TGTGCCAGTAGTATAGTCCCCGGGAGGCCCCAGCATTTT. It is translated as CASSIVPGRPQHF.

This clone has only one observation. The chain employs TRBV7-2 and TRBJ1-1; 7 bases align to TRBD1. Germline V gives CDR1 SGHTA, CDR2 FQGNSA. CDR3 length equals 15 residues. Trimming removed 2 bases from V and 2 bases from J; junction bases left unmatched: 5. This chain's CDR3 is CASSLSEGANTEAFF. CDR3 coding DNA: TGTGCCAGCAGCTTATCGGAGGGGGCAAACACTGAAGCTTTCTTT.

This rearrangement joins TRBV5-1 to TRBJ1-4; 8 bases agree with TRBD1. Germline V gene sequence: CDR1 SGHRS, CDR2 YFSETQ. Unmatched junction bases numbered 10, after V lost 0 bases and J lost 3 bases. The CDR3 extends over 18 amino acids. This chain's CDR3 is CASSLGRQGPRANEKLFF. Written as DNA, the CDR3 is TGCGCCAGCAGCTTGGGTCGACAGGGGCCCAGGGCTAATGAAAAACTGTTTTTT.

The J gene is TRBJ1-2, the V gene TRBV28; D is unclear. This CDR3 spans 17 amino acids. Germline CDR1 is MDHEN and CDR2 is SYDVKM. V lost 6 bases, J lost 2 bases, and 22 bases lay in between. The CDR3 loop reads CASRPAVKVLMNYGYTF. The CDR3 DNA sequence: TGTGCCAGCAGACCGGCAGTGAAAGTGTTGATGAACTATGGCTACACCTTC.